The T cell receptor beta chain under discussion was sequenced for a study of beta chain features in type 1 diabetes. Across the study: Age and gender were similar between patients and healthy donors, as were cell yields.

The study, taken as a whole, reports: Any HLA type influence on TCRB rearrangement was left unresolved here. cDNA sequencing could over-represent cells with high TCR expression.

This clone was observed a handful of times. Its antigen remains unknown. The sequenced template was cDNA made from the entire isolated RNA. Deep immunoSEQ sequencing covered naive, central memory and regulatory T cell samples. Produced via immunoSEQ multiplex PCR; TCRdb's table is partial and in-frame only. This table holds roughly 610,000 clones, 15% to 19% found once. The sequenced sample was naive CD4+ T cells from blood. The receptor's source is a man aged 18 to 30 in good health.

Written as DNA, the CDR3 is TGCGCCAGCAGCTTGGGACATCCTAACTCCTACGAGCAGTACTTC. Translated: CASSLGHPNSYEQYF. This chain links TRBV5-1 with TRBJ2-7, with D uncertain. The CDR3 consists of 15 residues. Trimming pared 0 bases from V and 0 bases from J, leaving 10 bases between. Germline values: CDR1 SGHRS, CDR2 YFSETQ. Full variable domain (missing parts from reference TRBV5-1 and TRBJ2-7): KAGVTQTPRYLIKTRGQQVTLSCSPISGHRSVSWYQQTPGQGLQFLFEYFSETQRNKGNFPGRFSGRQFSNSRSEMNVSTLELGDSALYLCASSLGHPNSYEQYFGPGTRLTVT.